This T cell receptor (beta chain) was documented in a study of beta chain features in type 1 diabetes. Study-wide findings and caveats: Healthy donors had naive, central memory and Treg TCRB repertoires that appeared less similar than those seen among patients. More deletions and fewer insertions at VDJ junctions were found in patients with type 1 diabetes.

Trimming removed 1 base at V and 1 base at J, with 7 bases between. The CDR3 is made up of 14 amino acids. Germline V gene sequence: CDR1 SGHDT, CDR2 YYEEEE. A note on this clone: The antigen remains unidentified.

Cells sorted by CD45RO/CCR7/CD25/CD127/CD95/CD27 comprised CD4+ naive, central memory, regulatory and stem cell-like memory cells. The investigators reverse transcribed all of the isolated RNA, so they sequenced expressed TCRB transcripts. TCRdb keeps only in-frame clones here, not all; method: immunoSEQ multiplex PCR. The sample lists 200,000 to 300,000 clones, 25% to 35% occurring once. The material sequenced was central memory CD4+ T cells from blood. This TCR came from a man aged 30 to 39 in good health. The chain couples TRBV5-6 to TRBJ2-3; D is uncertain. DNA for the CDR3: TGTGCCAGCAGCTTGAACATAGGCACAGATACGCAGTATTTT. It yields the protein CASSLNIGTDTQYF.